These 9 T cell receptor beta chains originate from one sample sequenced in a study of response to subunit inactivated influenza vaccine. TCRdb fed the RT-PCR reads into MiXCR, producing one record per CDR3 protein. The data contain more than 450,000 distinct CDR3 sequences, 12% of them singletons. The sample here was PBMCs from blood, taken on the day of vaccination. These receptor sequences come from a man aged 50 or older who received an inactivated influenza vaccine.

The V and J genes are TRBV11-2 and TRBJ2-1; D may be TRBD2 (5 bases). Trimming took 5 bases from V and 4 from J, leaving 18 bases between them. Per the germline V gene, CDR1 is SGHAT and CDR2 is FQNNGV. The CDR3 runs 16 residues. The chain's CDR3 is CASSPSPSWGYNEQFF. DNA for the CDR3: TGTGCCAGCAGCCCCTCACCTAGCTGGGGATACAATGAGCAGTTCTTC.

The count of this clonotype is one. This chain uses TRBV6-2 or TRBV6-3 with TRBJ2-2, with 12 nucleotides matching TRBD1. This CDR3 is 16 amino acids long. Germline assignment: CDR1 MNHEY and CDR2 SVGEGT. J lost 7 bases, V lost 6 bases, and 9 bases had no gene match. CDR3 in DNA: TGTGCCAGCAGACGACCGGGACAGGGGGCTAACGGGGAGCTGTTTTTT. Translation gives CASRRPGQGANGELFF.

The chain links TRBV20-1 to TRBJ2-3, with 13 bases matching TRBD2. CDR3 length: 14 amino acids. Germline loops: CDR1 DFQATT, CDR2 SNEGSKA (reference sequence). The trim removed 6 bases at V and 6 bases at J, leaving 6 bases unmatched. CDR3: CSAILAGGPDTQYF. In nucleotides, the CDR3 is TGCAGTGCCATACTAGCGGGGGGGCCGGATACGCAGTATTTT.

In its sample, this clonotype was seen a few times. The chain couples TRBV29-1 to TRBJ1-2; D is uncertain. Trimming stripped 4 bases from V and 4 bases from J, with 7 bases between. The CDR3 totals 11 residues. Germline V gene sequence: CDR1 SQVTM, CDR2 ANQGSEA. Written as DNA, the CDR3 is TGCAGCGTTGTTCTCCTCTATGGCTACACCTTC. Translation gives CSVVLLYGYTF.

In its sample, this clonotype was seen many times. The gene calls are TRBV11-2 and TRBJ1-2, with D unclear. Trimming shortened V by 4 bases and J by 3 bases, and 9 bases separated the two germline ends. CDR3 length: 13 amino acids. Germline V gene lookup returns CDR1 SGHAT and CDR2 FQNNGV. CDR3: CASSSAPDYGYTF. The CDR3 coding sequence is TGTGCCAGCAGCTCAGCTCCAGACTATGGCTACACCTTC.

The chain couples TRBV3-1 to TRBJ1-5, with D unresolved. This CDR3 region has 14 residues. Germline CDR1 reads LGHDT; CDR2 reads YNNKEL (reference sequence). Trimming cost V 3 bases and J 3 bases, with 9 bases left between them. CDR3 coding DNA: TGTGCCAGCAGCCAGGGTGCTCCCAATCAGCCCCAGCATTTT. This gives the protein CASSQGAPNQPQHF. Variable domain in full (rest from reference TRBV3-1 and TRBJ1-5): DTAVSQTPKYLVTQMGNDKSIKCEQNLGHDTMYWYKQDSKKFLKIMFSYNNKELIINETVPNRFSPKSPDKAHLNLHINSLELGDSAVYFCASSQGAPNQPQHFGDGTRLSIL.

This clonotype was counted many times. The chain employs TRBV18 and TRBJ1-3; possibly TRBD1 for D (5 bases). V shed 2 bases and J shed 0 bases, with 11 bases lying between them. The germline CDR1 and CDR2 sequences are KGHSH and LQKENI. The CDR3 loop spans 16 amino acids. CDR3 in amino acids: CASSPLDTNSGNTIYF. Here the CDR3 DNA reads TGTGCCAGCTCACCATTGGACACCAACTCTGGAAACACCATATATTTT.

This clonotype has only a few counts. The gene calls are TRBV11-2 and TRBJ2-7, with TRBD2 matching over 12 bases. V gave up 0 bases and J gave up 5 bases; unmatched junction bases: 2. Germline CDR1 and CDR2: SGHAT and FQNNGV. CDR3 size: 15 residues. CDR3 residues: CASSLETSGRHEQYF. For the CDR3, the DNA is TGTGCCAGCAGCTTAGAGACTAGCGGGAGACACGAGCAGTACTTC.

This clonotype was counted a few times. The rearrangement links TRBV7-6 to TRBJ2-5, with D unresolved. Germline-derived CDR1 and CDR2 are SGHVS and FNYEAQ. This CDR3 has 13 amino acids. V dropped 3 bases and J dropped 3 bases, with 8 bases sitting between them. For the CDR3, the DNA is TGTGCCAGCAGCTTTCACGAGAAAGAGACCCAGTACTTC. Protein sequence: CASSFHEKETQYF. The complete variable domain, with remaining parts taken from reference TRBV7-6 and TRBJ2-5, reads GAGVSQSPRYKVTKRGQDVALRCDPISGHVSLYWYRQALGQGPEFLTYFNYEAQQDKSGLPNDRFSAERPEGSISTLTIQRTEQRDSAMYRCASSFHEKETQYFGPGTRLLVL.